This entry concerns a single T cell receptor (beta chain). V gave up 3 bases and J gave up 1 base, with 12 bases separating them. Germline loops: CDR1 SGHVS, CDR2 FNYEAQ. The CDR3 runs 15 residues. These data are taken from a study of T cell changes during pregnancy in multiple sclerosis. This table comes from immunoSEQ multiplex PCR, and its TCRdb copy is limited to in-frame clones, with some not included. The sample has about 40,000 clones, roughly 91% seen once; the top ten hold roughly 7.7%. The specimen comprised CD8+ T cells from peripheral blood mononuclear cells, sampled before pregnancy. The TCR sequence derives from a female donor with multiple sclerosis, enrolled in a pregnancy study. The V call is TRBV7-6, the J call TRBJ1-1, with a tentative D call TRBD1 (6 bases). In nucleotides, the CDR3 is TGTGCCAGCAGCTTGGGGACAAACCAGAACACTGAAGCTTTCTTT. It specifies CASSLGTNQNTEAFF.